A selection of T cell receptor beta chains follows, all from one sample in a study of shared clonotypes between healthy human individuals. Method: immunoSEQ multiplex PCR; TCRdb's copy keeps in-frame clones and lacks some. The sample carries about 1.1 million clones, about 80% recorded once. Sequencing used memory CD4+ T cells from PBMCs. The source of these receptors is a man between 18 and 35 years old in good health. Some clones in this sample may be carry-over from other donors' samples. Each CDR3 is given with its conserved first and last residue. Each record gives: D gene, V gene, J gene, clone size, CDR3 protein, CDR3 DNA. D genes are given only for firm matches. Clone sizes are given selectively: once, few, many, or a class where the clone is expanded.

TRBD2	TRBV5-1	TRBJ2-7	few	CASSFDLGGSYEQYF	TGCGCCAGCAGCTTCGATTTGGGGGGGAGCTACGAGCAGTACTTC
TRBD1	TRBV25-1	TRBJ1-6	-	CATGQDSSYNSPLHF	TGTGCCACTGGACAGGACAGCTCCTATAATTCACCCCTCCACTTT
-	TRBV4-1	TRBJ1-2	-	CASSQGGDDYGYTF	TGCGCCAGCAGCCAAGGGGGCGATGACTATGGCTACACCTTC
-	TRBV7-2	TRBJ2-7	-	CASSFLGVYEQYF	TGTGCCAGCAGCTTTTTAGGGGTGTACGAGCAGTACTTC
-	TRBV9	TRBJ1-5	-	CASSVGHNQPQHF	TGTGCCAGCAGCGTAGGGCACAATCAGCCCCAGCATTTT
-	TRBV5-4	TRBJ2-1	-	CASSSRGRNYNEQFF	TGTGCCAGCAGCTCCAGGGGCCGAAACTACAATGAGCAGTTCTTC
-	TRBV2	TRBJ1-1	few	CASSDRTVNTEAFF	TGTGCCAGCAGTGACAGGACAGTGAACACTGAAGCTTTCTTT
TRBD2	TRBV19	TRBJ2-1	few	CASSIDEGRGEQFF	TGTGCCAGTAGTATAGATGAGGGGAGGGGTGAGCAGTTCTTC
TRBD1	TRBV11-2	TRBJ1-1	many	CASSSPTGQGKAFF	TGTGCCAGCAGCTCACCAACCGGACAGGGAAAGGCTTTCTTT
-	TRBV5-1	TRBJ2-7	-	CASREGFNSYEQYF	TGCGCCAGCCGCGAGGGGTTCAACTCCTACGAGCAGTACTTC
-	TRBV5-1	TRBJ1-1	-	CASSLGGASTEAFF	TGCGCCAGCAGCTTGGGTGGGGCGAGCACTGAAGCTTTCTTT
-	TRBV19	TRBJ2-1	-	CASTWRGSSYNEQFF	TGTGCCAGTACCTGGAGGGGCAGCTCCTACAATGAGCAGTTCTTC
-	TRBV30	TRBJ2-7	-	CAWSPGPGYEQYF	TGTGCCTGGAGTCCAGGACCAGGGTACGAGCAGTACTTC
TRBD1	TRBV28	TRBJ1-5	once	CASSLTGFAQPQHF	TGTGCCAGCAGTTTGACAGGGTTTGCACAGCCCCAGCATTTT
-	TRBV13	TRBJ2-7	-	CASSRGGDAYEQYF	TGTGCCAGCAGCCGGGGCGGGGACGCCTACGAGCAGTACTTC
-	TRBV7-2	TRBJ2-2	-	CASSSGGRGRITGELFF	TGTGCCAGCAGCTCCGGTGGGAGGGGGAGGATCACCGGGGAGCTGTTTTTT
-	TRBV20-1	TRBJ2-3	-	CSGDTQYF	TGCAGTGGGGATACGCAGTATTTT
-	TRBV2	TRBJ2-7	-	CASSERQVVGYEQYF	TGTGCCAGCAGTGAAAGACAGGTAGTAGGGTACGAGCAGTACTTC
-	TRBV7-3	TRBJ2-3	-	CASSARVRTSTDTQYF	TGTGCCAGCAGCGCCCGGGTGAGGACTAGCACAGATACGCAGTATTTT
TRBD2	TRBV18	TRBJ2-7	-	CASSPPEASGTYEQYF	TGTGCCAGCTCACCACCAGAGGCTAGCGGAACCTACGAGCAGTACTTC
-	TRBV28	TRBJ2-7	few	CASSQGGDRAYEQYF	TGTGCCAGCAGTCAAGGAGGGGACCGAGCCTACGAGCAGTACTTC
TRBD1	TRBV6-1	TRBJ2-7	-	CASKGAVYEQYF	TGTGCCAGCAAGGGGGCGGTCTACGAGCAGTACTTC
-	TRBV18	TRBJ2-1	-	CASSPPGRGGEQFF	TGTGCCAGCTCACCCCCGGGCAGGGGTGGTGAGCAGTTCTTC
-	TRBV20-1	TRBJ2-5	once	CSAESAATQYF	TGCAGTGCTGAGTCCGCTGCGACCCAGTACTTC
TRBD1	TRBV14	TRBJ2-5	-	CASSRTGVVETQYF	TGTGCCAGCAGCCGAACAGGGGTGGTGGAGACCCAGTACTTC
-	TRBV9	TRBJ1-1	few	CASSMAGTRGTEAFF	TGTGCCAGCAGCATGGCCGGGACAAGAGGGACTGAAGCTTTCTTT
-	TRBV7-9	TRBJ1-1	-	CASNKRESLGNTEAFF	TGTGCCAGCAACAAACGAGAATCGTTGGGGAACACTGAAGCTTTCTTT
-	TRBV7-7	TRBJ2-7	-	CASSPDRTGEQYF	TGTGCCAGCAGCCCAGACAGGACTGGCGAGCAGTACTTC
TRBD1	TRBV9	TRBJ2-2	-	CASSEGANTGELFF	TGTGCCAGCAGCGAGGGGGCTAACACCGGGGAGCTGTTTTTT
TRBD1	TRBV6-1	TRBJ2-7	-	CASSVWGQGAYEQYF	TGTGCCAGCAGTGTGTGGGGACAGGGCGCCTACGAGCAGTACTTC
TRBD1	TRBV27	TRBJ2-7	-	CASSSKPGTVNKLSSYEQYF	TGTGCCAGCAGTTCGAAGCCGGGGACAGTTAACAAATTGAGCTCCTACGAGCAGTACTTC
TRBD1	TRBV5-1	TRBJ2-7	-	CASSQDQTTGRAEQYF	TGCGCCAGCAGCCAAGATCAAACGACAGGGAGAGCCGAGCAGTACTTC
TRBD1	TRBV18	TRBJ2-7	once	CASSPPTGALPEQYF	TGTGCCAGCTCACCGCCGACAGGGGCCTTGCCCGAGCAGTACTTC
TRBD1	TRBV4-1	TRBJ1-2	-	CASSQDDRVSYGYTF	TGCGCCAGCAGCCAAGACGACAGGGTATCCTATGGCTACACCTTC
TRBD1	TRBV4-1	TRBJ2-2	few	CASSQILGTGSTGELFF	TGCGCCAGCAGCCAGATACTGGGGACAGGAAGCACCGGGGAGCTGTTTTTT
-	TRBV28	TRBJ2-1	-	CASSTLASSSYNEQFF	TGTGCCAGCAGTACCCTAGCGTCCAGCTCCTACAATGAGCAGTTCTTC
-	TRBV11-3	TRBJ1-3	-	CASSAGPGGNTIYF	TGTGCCAGCAGCGCCGGGCCGGGTGGAAACACCATATATTTT
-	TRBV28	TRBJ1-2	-	CASTFDRDRGYTF	TGTGCCAGCACCTTCGATCGAGACCGGGGGTACACCTTC
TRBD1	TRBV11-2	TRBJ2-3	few	CASSRANRQGMGTDTQYF	TGTGCCAGCAGCCGCGCCAACCGACAGGGGATGGGCACAGATACGCAGTATTTT
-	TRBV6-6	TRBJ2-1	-	CASSHRGANEQFF	TGTGCCAGCAGTCACCGGGGCGCCAATGAGCAGTTCTTC
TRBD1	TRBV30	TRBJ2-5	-	CAWRGGQVLRYGQYF	TGTGCCTGGAGGGGGGGACAGGTATTAAGGTACGGGCAGTACTTC
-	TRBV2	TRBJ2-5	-	CASSYQETQYF	TGTGCCAGCTCCTACCAAGAGACCCAGTACTTC
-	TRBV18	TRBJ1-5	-	CASSPTTGGVQPQHF	TGTGCCAGCTCACCTACGACCGGTGGGGTTCAGCCCCAGCATTTT
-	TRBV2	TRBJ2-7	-	CASSEGLERYEQYF	TGTGCCAGCAGTGAAGGTCTAGAGCGTTACGAGCAGTACTTC
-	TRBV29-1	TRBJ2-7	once	CSVECRHPLPGHTTVEQYF	TGCAGCGTTGAATGCAGGCACCCCCTACCGGGACATACTACGGTGGAGCAGTACTTC
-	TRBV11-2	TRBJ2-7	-	CASSRSGANYEQYF	TGTGCCAGCAGCCGATCAGGGGCTAACTACGAGCAGTACTTC
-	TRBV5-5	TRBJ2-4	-	CASSLADSPEVLAKNIQYF	TGTGCCAGCAGCTTGGCTGATAGCCCCGAGGTGTTAGCCAAAAACATTCAGTACTTC
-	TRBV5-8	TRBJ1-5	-	CASSLAEGMGQPQHF	TGTGCCAGCAGCTTGGCCGAGGGTATGGGGCAGCCCCAGCATTTT
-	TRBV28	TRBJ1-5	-	CASTLGGGSNQPQHF	TGTGCCAGCACCCTTGGGGGGGGCAGCAATCAGCCCCAGCATTTT
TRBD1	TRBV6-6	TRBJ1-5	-	CASSLRQGPSNQPQHF	TGTGCCAGCAGCCTAAGACAGGGACCGAGCAATCAGCCCCAGCATTTT
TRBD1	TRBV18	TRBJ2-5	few	CASSPWGQGAPRKTQYF	TGTGCCAGCTCACCGTGGGGACAGGGGGCCCCGAGAAAGACCCAGTACTTC
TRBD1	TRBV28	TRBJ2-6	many	CASRRQGVSGANVLTF	TGTGCCAGCCGTCGACAGGGAGTAAGTGGGGCCAACGTCCTGACTTTC
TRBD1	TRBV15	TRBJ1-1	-	CATRAGQGRIEAFF	TGTGCCACCAGGGCTGGACAGGGCAGGATTGAAGCTTTCTTT
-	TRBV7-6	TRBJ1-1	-	CASSPLTGDNTEAFF	TGTGCCAGCAGCCCCTTGACAGGAGACAACACTGAAGCTTTCTTT
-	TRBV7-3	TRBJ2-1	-	CASSQGRNNEQFF	TGTGCCAGCAGCCAGGGACGGAACAATGAGCAGTTCTTC
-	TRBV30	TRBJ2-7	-	CAHSYGAPFIYEQYF	TGTGCCCATTCCTACGGAGCGCCTTTCATTTACGAGCAGTACTTC
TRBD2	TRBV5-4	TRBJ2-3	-	CASSFPGLASTDTQYF	TGTGCCAGCAGCTTCCCGGGACTAGCGAGCACAGATACGCAGTATTTT
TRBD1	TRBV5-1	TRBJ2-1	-	CASSLRTGLYNEQFF	TGCGCCAGCAGCTTAAGGACAGGGCTATACAATGAGCAGTTCTTC
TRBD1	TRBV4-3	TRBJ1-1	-	CASSLYLQTRTGDRTEAFF	TGCGCCAGCAGCCTCTATCTACAGACCCGGACAGGGGACAGGACTGAAGCTTTCTTT
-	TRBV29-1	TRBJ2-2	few	CSARPPSGELFF	TGCAGCGCCCGTCCCCCTTCCGGGGAGCTGTTTTTT